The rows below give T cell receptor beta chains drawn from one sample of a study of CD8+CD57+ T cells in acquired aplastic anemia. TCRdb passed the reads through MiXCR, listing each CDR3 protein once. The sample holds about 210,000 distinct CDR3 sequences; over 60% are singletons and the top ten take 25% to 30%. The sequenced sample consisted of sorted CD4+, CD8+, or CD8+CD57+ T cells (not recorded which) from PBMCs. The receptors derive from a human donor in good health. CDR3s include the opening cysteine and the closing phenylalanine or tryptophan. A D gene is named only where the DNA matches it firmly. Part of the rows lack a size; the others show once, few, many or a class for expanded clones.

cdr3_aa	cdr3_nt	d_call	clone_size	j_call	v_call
CASSEWGTNEQFF	TGTGCCAGCAGTGAATGGGGTACCAATGAGCAGTTCTTC	NA	NA	TRBJ2-1	TRBV25-1
CASSLDPGTRSSYEQYF	TGTGCCAGCAGCTTAGATCCCGGGACAAGGAGCTCCTACGAGCAGTACTTC	NA	NA	TRBJ2-7	TRBV25-1
CSARLTGTSGPYNEQFF	TGCAGTGCTAGACTAACCGGGACTAGCGGACCCTACAATGAGCAGTTCTTC	TRBD2	once	TRBJ2-1	TRBV20-1
CATSLRSYNEQFF	TGTGCCACCAGCCTCCGATCCTACAATGAGCAGTTCTTC	NA	many	TRBJ2-1	TRBV15
CASSPRQLGTEAFF	TGTGCCAGCAGTCCCCGGCAGTTGGGCACTGAAGCTTTCTTT	NA	NA	TRBJ1-1	TRBV28
CASSERGTSDESTDTQYF	TGTGCCAGCAGTGAAAGGGGGACGTCGGATGAGAGCACAGATACGCAGTATTTT	NA	many	TRBJ2-3	TRBV6-1
CASSRIVGSQETQYF	TGTGCCAGCAGCCGCATAGTGGGGTCTCAAGAGACCCAGTACTTC	NA	NA	TRBJ2-5	TRBV14
CASSEAAMGSPLHF	TGTGCCAGCAGTGAAGCGGCTATGGGTTCACCCCTCCACTTT	NA	many	TRBJ1-6	TRBV6-1
CASQVVVTSEAFF	TGTGCCAGCCAAGTGGTGGTTACGTCCGAAGCTTTCTTT	NA	NA	TRBJ1-1	TRBV2
CATSDPTGLNEQYF	TGTGCCACCAGTGACCCGACAGGGCTCAACGAGCAGTACTTC	TRBD1	NA	TRBJ2-7	TRBV24-1
CSFPYEQYF	TGCAGCTTCCCCTACGAGCAGTACTTC	NA	NA	TRBJ2-7	TRBV29-1
CASSLVAGNQPQHF	TGTGCCAGCAGCTTAGTGGCAGGGAATCAGCCCCAGCATTTT	NA	NA	TRBJ1-5	TRBV7-2
CSARDPGTGASDTQYF	TGCAGTGCTAGAGATCCAGGGACAGGGGCGTCAGATACGCAGTATTTT	TRBD1	NA	TRBJ2-3	TRBV20-1
CASSFTGGSNSPLHF	TGTGCCAGCAGCTTCACGGGAGGGTCTAATTCACCCCTCCACTTT	NA	NA	TRBJ1-6	TRBV7-9
CASSLGGYSNQPQHF	TGTGCCAGCAGTTTAGGAGGGTATAGCAATCAGCCCCAGCATTTT	NA	many	TRBJ1-5	TRBV12-3/TRBV12-4
CASSLPKREGLNTIYF	TGTGCCAGCAGCCTCCCCAAACGGGAGGGCCTAAACACCATATATTTT	NA	NA	TRBJ1-3	TRBV7-8
CASSLAGRTYEQYF	TGTGCCAGTAGCCTAGCGGGGAGAACCTACGAGCAGTACTTC	TRBD2	NA	TRBJ2-7	TRBV19
CASSVTSQSSYNEQFF	TGTGCCAGCAGCGTCACTAGTCAGAGCTCCTACAATGAGCAGTTCTTC	NA	few	TRBJ2-1	TRBV7-6
CSARDLGQSNEKLFF	TGCAGTGCTAGAGATCTCGGACAGAGTAATGAAAAACTGTTTTTT	NA	NA	TRBJ1-4	TRBV20-1
CASSPSGGTDTQYF	TGTGCCAGCAGCCCTAGCGGTGGCACAGATACGCAGTATTTT	TRBD2	NA	TRBJ2-3	TRBV7-8
CASSYGQGAYEQYF	TGTGCCAGCAGTTACGGACAGGGGGCCTACGAGCAGTACTTC	TRBD1	many	TRBJ2-7	TRBV12-3/TRBV12-4
CASSVVGVIGDTGELFF	TGTGCCAGCAGCGTAGTGGGGGTGATAGGGGACACCGGGGAGCTGTTTTTT	NA	many	TRBJ2-2	TRBV9
CASSLWDLSSGNTIYF	TGTGCCAGCAGCCTATGGGACCTGAGCTCTGGAAACACCATATATTTT	NA	NA	TRBJ1-3	TRBV5-4
CSAREQGDYGYTF	TGCAGTGCTAGGGAACAGGGAGACTATGGCTACACCTTC	NA	NA	TRBJ1-2	TRBV20-1
CSAQTGLYEQYF	TGCAGTGCTCAGACAGGGCTCTACGAGCAGTACTTC	TRBD1	many	TRBJ2-7	TRBV20-1
CASSTRGSPYEQYF	TGTGCCAGTAGTACTCGGGGGTCCCCCTACGAGCAGTACTTC	NA	few	TRBJ2-7	TRBV19
CASSLERGDTYEQYF	TGTGCCAGCAGCTTGGAGCGGGGGGACACCTACGAGCAGTACTTC	TRBD2	NA	TRBJ2-7	TRBV5-4